The 24 T cell receptor beta chains presented below share a single source sample, sequenced in a study of metastatic and nonmetastatic thyroid tumors. Nobody among the patients had been given any treatment before thyroid surgery. TCRdb re-called the PCR reads via MiXCR. The sample has some 20,000 clones, approximately 24% seen once. Source material: tumor tissue. The receptors shown here come from a female donor with papillary thyroid cancer or a benign thyroid nodule (not recorded which). Some clones in this sample may be carry-over from other donors' samples.

As to this clone: At one end, the junction sequence differs from germline, possibly due to a read error. Here the CDR3 reads CASSPNIDLLAGGPDTKYF. In DNA form, the CDR3 reads TGTGCCAGCAGTCCCAATATCGACTTACTAGCGGGAGGCCCAGATACGAAGTATTTT. The chain is built from TRBV25-1 and TRBJ2-3; TRBD2 matches 12 bases. Per the germline V gene, CDR1 is MGHDK and CDR2 is SYGVNS. The CDR3 runs to 19 residues.

This clone was recorded a few times. The chain has TRBV6-5 and TRBJ2-1, with D perhaps given as TRBD1 or TRBD2 (5 bases each). V was trimmed by 2 bases and J by 6 bases, leaving 11 bases between them. From germline, CDR1 is MNHEY and CDR2 SVGAGI. This CDR3 region has 14 residues. For the CDR3, the DNA is TGTGCCAGCAGTTACCCAGGGACCTCCAATGAGCAGTTCTTC. This gives the protein CASSYPGTSNEQFF.

This clone is labeled as medium-sized (0.01 to 0.1%). V is TRBV6-1 and J is TRBJ2-7; 7 bases agree with TRBD2. Germline values: CDR1 MNHNS, CDR2 SASEGT. With V trimmed by 4 bases and J by 4 bases, 1 base remained unmatched. This CDR3 has 12 residues. CDR3 coding DNA: TGTGCCAGCAGTGGACTAGCATACGAGCAGTACTTC. It codes for CASSGLAYEQYF.

By frequency in the sample, this clone is medium-sized. The rearrangement joins TRBV7-6 to TRBJ2-3; possibly TRBD2 for D (5 bases). V lost 0 bases and J 1 base, leaving 5 bases between the germline ends. Germline CDR1 SGHVS, CDR2 FNYEAQ. CDR3 length: 14 amino acids. The CDR3 is CASSLAGGTDTQYF. In nucleotides, the CDR3 is TGTGCCAGCAGCTTAGCGGGAGGCACAGATACGCAGTATTTT.

This clone was counted many times. V and J are TRBV7-9 and TRBJ1-1; D call uncertain. This CDR3 contains 12 residues. The V gene's germline CDR1 is SEHNR and CDR2 FQNEAQ (reference sequence). The V gene lost 4 bases and the J gene lost 7 bases, with 10 bases spanning the gap. CDR3 amino acids: CASSYGEGEAFF. The CDR3 DNA follows: TGTGCCAGCAGCTACGGGGAGGGTGAAGCTTTCTTT.

The chain has TRBV7-8 and TRBJ2-7; possibly TRBD2 for D (6 bases). Germline V gene lookup returns CDR1 SGHVS and CDR2 FQNEAQ. V was clipped by 5 bases and J by 6 bases, with 14 bases between them. The CDR3 is 13 amino acids. This chain's CDR3 is CASSAMTSSEQYF. The CDR3 DNA reads TGTGCCAGCAGCGCGATGACTAGTTCCGAGCAGTACTTC.

This clone was recorded a few times. This likely comes from a read error, as the CDR3 has no conserved phenylalanine or tryptophan at its end. This sequence joins TRBV20-1 and TRBJ2-7, with 11 bases matching TRBD2. V lost 0 bases and J lost 3; bases outside the gene matches: 10. CDR1 is DFQATT and CDR2 is SNEGSKA in the germline V gene (reference sequence). The length of the CDR3 is 17 residues. CDR3 in amino acids: CSARDTDSGRGLYEQYL. The DNA of the CDR3 is TGCAGTGCTAGAGATACGGATAGCGGGAGGGGACTCTACGAGCAGTACTTA.

This clone appeared many times. CDR3 protein: CASSHGAGYVGTQYF. Written as DNA, the CDR3 is TGTGCCAGCAGTCATGGGGCAGGGTACGTTGGTACGCAGTATTTT. The chain has TRBV6-2 or TRBV6-3 and TRBJ2-3; tentatively, D is TRBD1 (5 bases). The V and J ends lost 5 bases and 8 bases respectively, with 20 bases between them. CDR1 is MNHEY, CDR2 SVGEGT, per germline. This CDR3 region has 15 residues.

Concerning this clone: This may come from a read error, since a much larger clone is one base off. The V call is TRBV20-1, the J call TRBJ2-7; TRBD2 matches 10 bases. Looked up from germline, CDR1 is DFQATT and CDR2 is SNEGSKA (reference sequence). This CDR3 comprises 16 residues. This CDR3 is CIPTGMSGRARVEQYF. The CDR3, as DNA: TGCATCCCCACCGGAATGAGCGGGAGGGCGAGGGTCGAGCAGTACTTC.

This chain connects TRBV28 to TRBJ2-3; no reliable D call. The CDR3 contains 13 residues. Trimming cost V 6 bases and J 2 bases, with 9 bases left between them. CDR1 and CDR2 (germline): MDHEN, SYDVKM. This chain's CDR3 is CASSLYSTDTQYF. CDR3 nucleotides: TGTGCCAGCAGCTTGTACTCCACAGATACGCAGTATTTT.

This clone is classed as medium-sized (0.01 to 0.1%). This rearrangement joins TRBV4-2 to TRBJ1-6, with D unclear. Germline loops: CDR1 LGHNA, CDR2 YNFKEQ. The CDR3 is 14 residues long. Trimming pared 1 base from V and 3 bases from J, leaving 4 bases between. CDR3 nucleotide sequence: TGTGCCAGCAGCCAAGGACACTATAATTCACCCCTCCACTTT. Its translation: CASSQGHYNSPLHF.

The table lists this clone with a few counts. The CDR3 sequence: CASRTGGSGGIEQYF. In DNA form, the CDR3 reads TGTGCCAGCAGGACCGGTGGTAGCGGGGGCATCGAGCAGTACTTC. The chain joins TRBV6-2 or TRBV6-3 to TRBJ2-7; TRBD2 matches at 9 bases. The CDR3 length is 15 residues. The germline gives CDR1 MNHEY, CDR2 SVGEGT. Trimming at V came to 6 bases and at J to 6 bases, leaving 12 bases not matched to a gene.

A few counts support this clone. The V gene is TRBV12-3 or TRBV12-4, the J gene TRBJ1-2; D possibly corresponds to TRBD1 (5 bases). There are 13 residues in the CDR3. Trimming took 2 bases from V and 2 from J, leaving 6 bases between them. The CDR3 reads CASSLTGNYGYTF. CDR3 coding DNA: TGTGCCAGCAGTTTAACAGGAAACTATGGCTACACCTTC.

About this clone: With a much larger clone just one base away, this may be a read error. The chain has TRBV11-1 and TRBJ2-1; a possible D gene is TRBD1 (5 bases). Germline V CDR1 and CDR2: SGHAT, FQDESV (reference sequence). Trimming cost V 5 bases and J 5 bases, with 16 bases left between them. The CDR3 spans 15 residues. This chain's CDR3 is CASSQGSLGDNEQFF. CDR3 nucleotide sequence: TGTGCCAGCAGCCAAGGGTCCCTAGGGGACAATGAGCAGTTCTTC.

This rearrangement joins TRBV6-5 to TRBJ2-7, with D tentatively TRBD1 or TRBD2 (6 bases each). Germline V gives CDR1 MNHEY, CDR2 SVGAGI. The V end was cut by 4 bases, the J end by 2 bases, with 12 bases between. CDR3 length equals 14 residues. CDR3 nucleotide sequence: TGTGCCAGCAGTTCCCGGGGGACACCCTACGAGCAGTACTTC. It codes for CASSSRGTPYEQYF.

This clone has a handful of counts. The chain is built from TRBV24-1 and TRBJ2-3; D is uncertain. The germline gives CDR1 KGHDR, CDR2 SFDVKD. This CDR3 region has 16 residues. Trimming took off 4 bases at V and 3 bases at J, with 16 bases between the two ends. The CDR3 bases are TGTGCCACCAGTGAGGGTAGAAGGAGTAGAACAGATACGCAGTATTTT. It is translated as CATSEGRRSRTDTQYF.

The chain joins TRBV30 to TRBJ2-5; a possible D gene is TRBD1 (6 bases). Germline V CDR1 and CDR2: GTSNPN, SVGIG (reference sequence). The V and J ends lost 7 bases and 7 bases respectively, with 19 bases between them. The CDR3 consists of 13 residues. CDR3 bases: TGTGCCTACTCAACGGGACAAATCAGGACCCAGTACTTC. This sequence encodes CAYSTGQIRTQYF.

In its sample, this clone was seen a few times. This rearrangement joins TRBV28 to TRBJ2-7, with TRBD2 identical over 12 bases. This CDR3 is built from 19 residues. J lost 0 bases, V lost 2 bases, and 11 bases had no gene match. Germline V gives CDR1 MDHEN, CDR2 SYDVKM. CDR3 sequence (DNA): TGTGCCAGCAGTTTACACCTAGCGGGAGGGCTCAGGAGCTCCTACGAGCAGTACTTC. It is translated as CASSLHLAGGLRSSYEQYF. Supplemented by reference TRBV28 and TRBJ2-7, the full variable domain reads DVKVTQSSRYLVKRTGEKVFLECVQDMDHENMFWYRQDPGLGLRLIYFSYDVKMKEKGDIPEGYSVSREKKERFSLILESASTNQTSMYLCASSLHLAGGLRSSYEQYFGPGTRLTVT.

The chain carries TRBV7-3 and TRBJ2-7; 10 bases fit TRBD1. Losses at the gene ends were 6 bases for V and 4 bases for J; bases not matched to a gene: 3. Germline CDR1 reads SGHTA; CDR2 reads FQGTGA. The CDR3 is 13 residues long. The CDR3 DNA follows: TGTGCCAGCAGACGGGACAGGGGATACGAGCAGTACTTC. Its translation is CASRRDRGYEQYF.

There are many counts of this clone. V usage is TRBV11-1 and J usage is TRBJ2-1; 12 bases align to TRBD2. Germline-derived CDR1 and CDR2 are SGHAT and FQDESV (reference sequence). The CDR3 consists of 18 residues. V was clipped by 1 base and J by 7 bases; unmatched bases: 11. The CDR3 DNA reads TGTGCCAGCAGCTTAGGGCTAGCGGGAGGGCCTATTGGGAATGAGCAGTTCTTC. Translation gives CASSLGLAGGPIGNEQFF.

In the case of this clone: This may be a read error, as it is one base from a much larger clone. The chain combines TRBV6-1 with TRBJ1-1; D unresolved. The V gene's germline CDR1 is MNHNS and CDR2 SASEGT. This CDR3 contains 11 residues. Trimming left V 7 bases short and J 2 bases short, with 5 bases between. The CDR3 DNA reads as TGTGCCAGCACGAGTAACACTGAAGCTTTCTTT. Protein sequence: CASTSNTEAFF.

The DNA for the CDR3 is TGTGCCAGCTCACCCAGGCAGGGTGAGACAAGCGAGCAGTACTTC. This gives the protein CASSPRQGETSEQYF. This rearrangement joins TRBV18 to TRBJ2-7, with D tentatively TRBD1 (5 bases). The V gene lost 3 bases and the J gene lost 6 bases, with 18 bases spanning the gap. Per germline, CDR1 KGHSH and CDR2 LQKENI. The CDR3 loop spans 15 amino acids.

A few counts support this clone. The chain employs TRBV28 and TRBJ2-7; the D gene could be TRBD1 or TRBD2 (7 bases each). CDR1 is MDHEN, CDR2 SYDVKM, per germline. CDR3 length equals 15 residues. V was shortened by 6 bases and J by 2 bases, with 17 bases between the two germline ends. In nucleotides, the CDR3 is TGTGCCAGCAGCCCACCGGCAGGGGGGGCCTACGAGCAGTACTTC. Translated: CASSPPAGGAYEQYF.

This clone was picked up a small number of times. Sequence at one end of the junction differs from germline and may be a read error. The chain is built from TRBV6-1 and TRBJ2-5; 10 nucleotides agree with TRBD2. The CDR3 is made up of 15 amino acids. The germline gives CDR1 MNHNS, CDR2 SASEGT. The CDR3 reads CASIELAGLAETQYF. The CDR3, as DNA: TGTGCCAGCATTGAACTAGCGGGATTAGCAGAGACCCAGTACTTC.